Shown below are 20 T cell receptor beta chains from a single sample sequenced in a study of cytotoxic CD8 clonotypes in ibrutinib-treated CLL. Measured with immunoSEQ multiplex PCR; TCRdb has only the in-frame clones, and not every one. Of 300,000 to 350,000 clones listed, roughly 79% are singletons. This specimen consisted of PBMCs, obtained before ibrutinib treatment. Receptors originate from a human donor with chronic lymphocytic leukemia.

The V and J genes are TRBV7-9 and TRBJ2-3; TRBD2 matches at 11 bases. V was pared by 5 bases and J by 4 bases, with 14 bases of the junction left unmatched. The CDR3 has 18 amino acids. Germline CDR1 SEHNR, CDR2 FQNEAQ (reference sequence). Here the CDR3 DNA reads TGTGCCAGCAGCCCACTAGTAGCGGGAGGGCCGGGTTCAGATACGCAGTATTTT. It yields the protein CASSPLVAGGPGSDTQYF.

There are a few counts of this clone. The chain joins TRBV6-5 to TRBJ1-5; D gene ambiguous. The CDR3 consists of 13 residues. Looked up from germline, CDR1 is MNHEY and CDR2 is SVGAGI. The ends were cut back, 2 bases at V and 3 bases at J, with 5 bases in the middle. In DNA form, the CDR3 reads TGTGCCAGCAGTTACGGGGACAATCAGCCCCAGCATTTT. Translation: CASSYGDNQPQHF.

This clone occurred a few times. The chain is built from TRBV6-5 and TRBJ1-2, with D possibly being TRBD1 (6 bases). This CDR3 region has 12 residues. The V and J ends lost 5 bases and 7 bases respectively, with 11 bases between them. Germline CDR1 MNHEY, CDR2 SVGAGI. Written as DNA, the CDR3 is TGTGCCAGCAGTGACAGGTTCGTTGGCTACACCTTC. Translated, it gives CASSDRFVGYTF.

Only a few counts were recorded for this clone. This chain uses TRBV5-6 with TRBJ2-7; 8 bases are a match to TRBD2. Germline loops: CDR1 SGHDT, CDR2 YYEEEE. The CDR3 is made up of 14 amino acids. The junction had 4 bases not matched to a gene; V was cut back by 3 bases and J by 2 bases. The chain's CDR3 is CASSSIAGTYEQYF. For the CDR3, the DNA is TGTGCCAGCAGCTCCATAGCGGGGACCTACGAGCAGTACTTC.

V is TRBV11-3 and J is TRBJ2-1, with D possibly called TRBD1 or TRBD2 (6 bases each). Trimming shortened V by 5 bases and J by 10 bases, and 18 bases separated the two germline ends. The CDR3 consists of 14 residues. Germline V gene data show CDR1 as SGHNT and CDR2 as YENEEA. CDR3 residues: CASSPRWGATEQFF. CDR3 bases: TGTGCCAGCAGCCCTCGCTGGGGGGCTACGGAGCAGTTCTTC.

This clone was seen more than once but under ten times. V and J are TRBV5-5 and TRBJ1-4; tentative D call: TRBD1 (5 bases). The germline V gene has CDR1 SGHKS and CDR2 YYEKEE (reference sequence). The CDR3 has 14 residues. V shed 5 bases and J shed 5 bases, with 13 bases lying between them. The CDR3: CASRRDGYNEKLFF. The CDR3 DNA follows: TGTGCCAGCAGGCGGGACGGCTACAATGAAAAACTGTTTTTT.

This chain links TRBV7-2 with TRBJ2-1; D unclear. CDR3 length: 15 residues. V was pared by 2 bases and J by 0 bases, with 8 bases between. Germline V gene data show CDR1 as SGHTA and CDR2 as FQGNSA. The CDR3 region has the DNA TGTGCCAGCAGCTTATTGGGTAGCTCCTACAATGAGCAGTTCTTC. Amino acids: CASSLLGSSYNEQFF.

In this sample, this clone turned up a few times. This chain joins TRBV10-3 and TRBJ2-1, with 7 bases that match TRBD2. V shed 6 bases and J 8 bases; nucleotides not matched to a gene: 10. CDR3 size: 14 residues. Germline V gene lookup returns CDR1 ENHRY and CDR2 SYGVKD. The CDR3 nucleotides read TGTGCCATCAGCCCGGGACTAACTCTGGATGAGCAGTTCTTC. Its protein product is CAISPGLTLDEQFF.

This chain links TRBV18 with TRBJ2-7; TRBD2 might be the D (6 bases). Germline CDR1 is KGHSH and CDR2 is LQKENI. This CDR3 is 14 amino acids long. V dropped 1 base and J dropped 6 bases, with 13 bases sitting between them. The CDR3 reads CASSPRRGAAEQYF. CDR3 nucleotides: TGTGCCAGCTCACCACGGCGCGGGGCGGCCGAGCAGTACTTC.

The chain combines TRBV28 with TRBJ1-1; D perhaps matches TRBD1 (6 bases). Trimming took off 8 bases at V and 1 base at J, with 14 bases between the two ends. This CDR3 comprises 14 residues. Germline assignment: CDR1 MDHEN and CDR2 SYDVKM. The CDR3 protein is CASHSRGGNTEAFF. The DNA for the CDR3 is TGTGCCAGCCACAGCAGGGGCGGGAACACTGAAGCTTTCTTT.

The chain joins TRBV7-2 to TRBJ1-1, with no clear D. There are 12 residues in the CDR3. V was cut by 6 bases and J by 3 bases, with 8 bases left in between. Germline CDR1 and CDR2: SGHTA and FQGNSA. CDR3 DNA: TGTGCCAGCAGGGCCCATCACACTGAAGCTTTCTTT. The encoded protein is CASRAHHTEAFF.

The chain employs TRBV6-5 and TRBJ2-7; D tentatively reads TRBD1 or TRBD2 (6 bases each). Trimming cost V 5 bases and J 9 bases, with 17 bases left between them. This CDR3 region has 13 residues. Germline lookup yields CDR1 MNHEY and CDR2 SVGAGI. The CDR3 DNA follows: TGTGCCAGCAGTAAGACAGGTCTGGGGGGGCAGTACTTC. Protein: CASSKTGLGGQYF.

This clone was observed a single time. The rearrangement uses TRBV11-2 and TRBJ2-3; 7 bases match TRBD1. This CDR3 has 16 residues. V was pared by 4 bases and J by 4 bases, with 11 bases of the junction left unmatched. In germline, CDR1 is SGHAT, CDR2 FQNNGV. The DNA of the CDR3 is TGTGCCAGCAGCTCCCTCCGGACAGGTTTAGCAGATACGCAGTATTTT. It codes for CASSSLRTGLADTQYF.

The chain has TRBV28 and TRBJ2-2, with a tentative D call TRBD2 (5 bases). Germline V CDR1 and CDR2: MDHEN, SYDVKM. Trimming took 3 bases from V and 7 from J, leaving 12 bases between them. The CDR3 length is 14 residues. In nucleotides, the CDR3 is TGTGCCAGCAGTTTTCTAGCCGCGGGCGGGGAGCTGTTTTTT. This codes for CASSFLAAGGELFF.

V is TRBV7-6 and J is TRBJ1-3; D perhaps matches TRBD1 (5 bases). With 5 bases removed from V and 0 bases from J, the gap between germline ends came to 20 bases. CDR3 length: 18 amino acids. Germline CDR1 is SGHVS and CDR2 is FNYEAQ. In DNA form, the CDR3 reads TGTGCCAGCAGCCCGGGGACCGACCCTGGTAGCTCTGGAAACACCATATATTTT. Protein product: CASSPGTDPGSSGNTIYF.

This clone has more than one count but fewer than ten. The gene calls are TRBV7-6 and TRBJ2-6, with D uncertain. Trimming removed 2 bases at V and 2 bases at J, with 10 bases between. The germline V gene has CDR1 SGHVS and CDR2 FNYEAQ. The CDR3 spans 16 residues. The CDR3 is CASSLKALTGANVLTF. CDR3 coding DNA: TGTGCCAGCAGCTTAAAAGCTTTGACTGGGGCCAACGTCCTGACTTTC.

The chain combines TRBV29-1 with TRBJ1-5, with D tentatively TRBD1 (6 bases). V dropped 1 base and J dropped 6 bases, with 16 bases sitting between them. CDR1 and CDR2 from the germline V gene are SQVTM and ANQGSEA. The CDR3 loop spans 15 amino acids. The CDR3 loop is CSVEVGQGLGQPQHF. In nucleotides, the CDR3 is TGCAGCGTTGAAGTTGGGCAGGGGTTGGGTCAGCCCCAGCATTTT.

The chain has TRBV4-1 and TRBJ2-7; TRBD1 aligns across 7 bases. This CDR3 has 16 residues. Losses at the gene ends were 3 bases for V and 2 bases for J; bases not matched to a gene: 10. Germline lookup yields CDR1 MGHRA and CDR2 YSYEKL. The CDR3: CASSQIMIDRAYEQYF. Here the CDR3 DNA reads TGCGCCAGCAGCCAGATAATGATCGACAGGGCCTACGAGCAGTACTTC.

This rearrangement joins TRBV7-2 to TRBJ2-7; D may be TRBD1 or TRBD2 (5 bases each). This CDR3 contains 15 residues. The germline V gene has CDR1 SGHTA and CDR2 FQGNSA. V was shortened by 5 bases and J by 2 bases, with 16 bases between the two germline ends. The CDR3 loop is CASSRGREAAYEQYF. In DNA, the CDR3 is TGTGCCAGCAGCAGGGGTCGGGAAGCGGCCTACGAGCAGTACTTC.

This chain links TRBV5-6 with TRBJ2-5; D is perhaps TRBD2 (6 bases). Germline lookup yields CDR1 SGHDT and CDR2 YYEEEE. This CDR3 comprises 14 residues. The germline V and J ends were trimmed by 4 bases and 1 base, with 11 bases remaining between them. This CDR3 is CASSPRDFQETQYF. CDR3 in DNA: TGTGCCAGCAGCCCCCGGGACTTCCAAGAGACCCAGTACTTC.